The entry below gives a single T cell receptor (beta chain) sequence along with its context. At one end, the junction sequence differs from germline, possibly due to a read error. The data derive from a study of T cells in Graves' hyperthyroidism and ophthalmopathy. Across the whole study: At initial diagnosis, before any treatment had begun, peripheral blood was obtained.

When ophthalmopathy did not progress within 18 months, Graves' hyperthyroidism was considered stable. Subjects aged 18 to 65 presented with newly diagnosed hyperthyroidism of less than 2 months' duration. Thyroid ultrasound, orbital computed tomography, clinical symptoms, and serum thyroxine and TRAb underpinned diagnoses. Amplification targeted TCR beta CDR3 regions from RNA transcripts. First-round RT-PCR with HTBI primers amplified the TCR CDR3 region. TCRdb re-called the multiplex PCR reads through MiXCR, storing one row per CDR3 protein. The sample holds approximately 870,000 distinct CDR3 sequences, approximately 40% seen once. This sequence originates from a young man with Graves' hyperthyroidism. Source material: blood.

The CDR3 nucleotides are TGCGCCAGCAGCCAGGGGACAGGGTACGGGGAGCTGTTTTTT. Protein product: CASSQGTGYGELFF. The chain joins TRBV11-2 to TRBJ2-2, with TRBD1 matching over 9 bases. The CDR3 consists of 14 residues. Germline lookup yields CDR1 SGHAT and CDR2 FQNNGV.